The clone carrying this TCR beta chain was seen more than once but under ten times. This sample was included in a study of blood T cell repertoires in COVID-19. Trimming left V 3 bases short and J 3 bases short, with 8 bases between. Germline values: CDR1 MNHNS, CDR2 SASEGT. This CDR3 comprises 13 residues. Per the study methods: Amplified reference gene primers provided the basis for estimating nucleated cell counts. Produced via immunoSEQ multiplex PCR; TCRdb's table is partial and in-frame only. Clone size and V and J calls were adopted from that table, with D and trimming inferred from the DNA. The sample lists around 28,000 clones, approximately 85% occurring once.

The genes are TRBV6-1 and TRBJ1-1; D gene ambiguous. The TCR sequence derives from a woman aged 80 or older with COVID-19, enrolled during active disease. Sequencing was done on a sample of peripheral blood. The CDR3 DNA reads TGTGCCAGCAGTGATGCCGGGTACACTGAAGCTTTCTTT. Protein sequence: CASSDAGYTEAFF.